This TCR beta chain stems from a study of T-cell memory formation after mild COVID-19. TCRdb re-called the 5' RACE reads with MiXCR, one entry per CDR3 protein. The sample yields 300,000 to 400,000 distinct CDR3 sequences, about a sixth seen once. Sequencing input: PBMCs or a T cell subset sorted from them (not recorded which). The receptor comes from a young man who had mild COVID-19 (a few samples of this study predate the infection). Cell type and time point are not known.

CDR3 loop: CAARTSGGTIVQFF. The CDR3 nucleotides read TGTGCCGCTCGGACTAGCGGGGGGACTATCGTGCAGTTCTTC. The chain is built from TRBV30 and TRBJ2-1; 14 bases match TRBD2. J gave up 12 bases and V 8 bases, and 12 bases lay outside the gene matches. Germline CDR1 reads GTSNPN; CDR2 reads SVGIG (reference sequence). The CDR3 is 14 amino acids.